Below are 22 T cell receptor beta chains sequenced from a single sample in a study of cytomegalovirus exposure and HLA in healthy donors. The method was immunoSEQ multiplex PCR; TCRdb's version includes in-frame clones alone and lacks a portion of them. This sample has roughly 52,000 clones, with over 75% found just once. The sample consisted of PBMCs. These receptors were taken from a young man in good health and CMV-seronegative.

This CDR3 is CASSVTGLPYEQYF. The CDR3 bases are TGTGCCAGTAGTGTGACAGGCCTTCCCTACGAGCAGTACTTC. This chain connects TRBV19 to TRBJ2-7, with D possibly being TRBD1 (6 bases). Germline V gene data show CDR1 as LNHDA and CDR2 as SQIVND (reference sequence). V lost 5 bases and J lost 2, with 13 bases in between. The CDR3 sequence is 14 residues long.

This chain links TRBV10-3 with TRBJ2-5; no definite D call. The CDR3 is made up of 12 amino acids. Between the trimmed V and J ends, which lost 2 bases and 3 bases, there was a span of 4 bases. Germline lookup yields CDR1 ENHRY and CDR2 SYGVKD. DNA of the CDR3: TGTGCCATCAGTGAGCCAGAAGAGACCCAGTACTTC. This encodes CAISEPEETQYF.

This chain joins TRBV19 and TRBJ2-5; D gene uncertain. With 4 bases removed from V and 4 bases from J, the gap between germline ends came to 19 bases. The CDR3 contains 16 residues. Germline lookup yields CDR1 LNHDA and CDR2 SQIVND (reference sequence). CDR3 in amino acids: CASSTLSTPERETQYF. CDR3 DNA: TGTGCCAGTAGTACCCTCTCGACCCCGGAGCGAGAGACCCAGTACTTC.

The chain carries TRBV19 and TRBJ2-1; 9 bases fit TRBD2. V gave up 3 bases and J gave up 10 bases; unmatched junction bases: 7. Germline CDR1 is LNHDA and CDR2 is SQIVND (reference sequence). This CDR3 comprises 14 residues. The CDR3 coding sequence is TGTGCCAGTAGTATTAGCGGGGGCGGCGGGGAGCAGTTCTTC. Translating gives CASSISGGGGEQFF.

This clone turned up a few times. The chain employs TRBV4-2 and TRBJ1-2; 12 bases map to TRBD1. Losses at the gene ends were 1 base for V and 2 bases for J; bases not matched to a gene: 2. CDR1 and CDR2 from the germline V gene are LGHNA and YNFKEQ. The CDR3 contains 16 residues. Written as DNA, the CDR3 is TGTGCCAGCAGCCAAGCCGGGACAGGGGGCAACTATGGCTACACCTTC. Translation: CASSQAGTGGNYGYTF.

The J gene is TRBJ2-7, the V gene TRBV15; 10 bases are a match to TRBD2. This CDR3 is 15 amino acids long. CDR1 is LNHNV, CDR2 YYDKDF, per germline (reference sequence). V shed 3 bases, J shed 4 bases, and the junction held 6 bases outside the gene matches. The CDR3 region has the DNA TGTGCCACCAGCAGCAGCCTAGCGGGAGAATACGAGCAGTACTTC. This encodes CATSSSLAGEYEQYF.

J is TRBJ2-3 and V is TRBV15; 7 bases fit TRBD1. The germline CDR1 and CDR2 sequences are LNHNV and YYDKDF (reference sequence). This CDR3 has 14 amino acids. V shed 1 base, J shed 6 bases, and the junction held 4 bases outside the gene matches. DNA of the CDR3: TGTGCCACCAGCAGAGCCGGGACAGCCGATACGCAGTATTTT. It yields the protein CATSRAGTADTQYF.

This chain links TRBV28 with TRBJ2-7; D is possibly TRBD2 (5 bases). The CDR3 spans 13 residues. V gave up 3 bases and J gave up 4 bases, with 10 bases separating them. CDR1 and CDR2 from the germline V gene are MDHEN and SYDVKM. The chain's CDR3 is CASSFGLEYEQYF. For the CDR3, the DNA is TGTGCCAGCAGTTTTGGACTCGAATACGAGCAGTACTTC.

The sample holds one count of this clone. The chain employs TRBV28 and TRBJ2-2; D gene unclear. CDR1 is MDHEN and CDR2 is SYDVKM in the germline V gene. The CDR3 is 13 residues long. Trimming shortened V by 7 bases and J by 1 base, and 7 bases separated the two germline ends. The CDR3 sequence: CASIEENTGELFF. The CDR3 DNA is TGTGCCAGCATAGAGGAGAACACCGGGGAGCTGTTTTTT.

V gene TRBV6-5 combines with J gene TRBJ1-2, with D maybe TRBD1 (6 bases). CDR3 length: 15 amino acids. V was cut by 2 bases and J by 3 bases, with 13 bases left in between. Germline V CDR1 and CDR2: MNHEY, SVGAGI. The CDR3 nucleotides read TGTGCCAGCAGTTACACGGGGTCAGGGGACTATGGCTACACCTTC. Its translation is CASSYTGSGDYGYTF.

This clone appeared once. The V and J genes are TRBV19 and TRBJ2-7; D may be TRBD2 (6 bases). Germline V gene sequence: CDR1 LNHDA, CDR2 SQIVND (reference sequence). The V and J ends lost 0 bases and 2 bases respectively, with 14 bases between them. The CDR3 is 16 amino acids. The CDR3 here is CASSIDGTGTPYEQYF. Here the CDR3 DNA reads TGTGCCAGTAGTATAGATGGGACTGGCACCCCCTACGAGCAGTACTTC.

The V call is TRBV5-6, the J call TRBJ2-7, with D uncertain. CDR3 length: 14 residues. Trimming removed 0 bases at V and 7 bases at J, with 14 bases between. In germline, CDR1 is SGHDT, CDR2 YYEEEE. The CDR3 coding sequence is TGTGCCAGCAGCTTGGGGCGACTGGTCTTAGAGCAGTACTTC. Translation gives CASSLGRLVLEQYF.

This rearrangement joins TRBV5-6 to TRBJ1-5; 10 bases line up with TRBD1. This CDR3 spans 14 amino acids. Germline CDR1 is SGHDT and CDR2 is YYEEEE. The trim removed 3 bases at V and 5 bases at J, leaving 2 bases unmatched. The CDR3 region is CASSYGQGDQPQHF. CDR3 sequence (DNA): TGTGCCAGCAGCTACGGACAGGGGGATCAGCCCCAGCATTTT.

V usage is TRBV5-6 and J usage is TRBJ1-1, with D possibly TRBD1 on 5 matching bases. V lost 3 bases and J 4 bases, leaving 16 bases between the germline ends. This CDR3 has 15 residues. CDR1 and CDR2 from the germline V gene are SGHDT and YYEEEE. The DNA of the CDR3 is TGTGCCAGCAGCTGGGGGGGGGTGAGAGGCACTGAAGCTTTCTTT. Protein: CASSWGGVRGTEAFF.

This clone was observed once. The V and J genes are TRBV5-4 and TRBJ2-1, with a weak D call TRBD2 (5 bases). The CDR3 is 14 amino acids. Germline V gene data show CDR1 as SGHNT and CDR2 as YYREEE (reference sequence). V lost 4 bases, J lost 3 bases, and 11 bases lay in between. CDR3 sequence reads: CASSTGGLYNEQFF. CDR3 bases: TGTGCCAGCAGCACCGGTGGACTCTACAATGAGCAGTTCTTC.

The rearrangement uses TRBV7-8 and TRBJ2-1; 12 nucleotides agree with TRBD2. CDR1 SGHVS and CDR2 FQNEAQ come from the germline V gene. This CDR3 contains 15 residues. V shed 5 bases, J shed 10 bases, and the junction held 9 bases outside the gene matches. The CDR3 here is CASSPRLAGVGEQFF. The DNA of the CDR3 is TGTGCCAGCAGCCCGAGACTAGCGGGAGTAGGCGAGCAGTTCTTC.

The rearrangement links TRBV7-9 to TRBJ1-1, with D unclear. Trimming stripped 6 bases from V and 7 bases from J, with 21 bases between. The germline CDR1 and CDR2 sequences are SEHNR and FQNEAQ (reference sequence). This CDR3 is 15 amino acids long. Here the CDR3 reads CASSTVEGPSLEAFF. In DNA form, the CDR3 reads TGTGCCAGCAGTACGGTAGAGGGTCCCTCACTTGAAGCTTTCTTT. Supplemented by reference TRBV7-9 and TRBJ1-1, the full variable domain reads DTGVSQNPRHKITKRGQNVTFRCDPISEHNRLYWYRQTLGQGPEFLTYFQNEAQLEKSRLLSDRFSAERPKGSFSTLEIQRTEQGDSAMYLCASSTVEGPSLEAFFGQGTRLTVV.

This clone appeared a single time. The chain combines TRBV10-2 with TRBJ2-7; D remains ambiguous. Germline assignment: CDR1 WSHSY and CDR2 SAAADI. Deletions cut 0 bases from V and 3 bases from J, with 12 bases between. This CDR3 spans 15 amino acids. CDR3: CASSESGSISYEQYF. DNA for the CDR3: TGCGCCAGCAGTGAGTCTGGTAGCATTAGCTACGAGCAGTACTTC.

The V and J genes are TRBV9 and TRBJ1-5; D possibly corresponds to TRBD1 (6 bases). The CDR3 has 15 residues. Per germline, CDR1 SGDLS and CDR2 YYNGEE. The V end lost 2 bases, the J end lost 5 bases, and 14 bases lay between the germline ends. The CDR3 reads CASSVAGEKYQPQHF. DNA of the CDR3: TGTGCCAGCAGCGTCGCAGGGGAAAAGTATCAGCCCCAGCATTTT.

The chain has TRBV14 and TRBJ2-3; D remains unclear. Trimming removed 4 bases from V and 3 bases from J, with 8 bases in between. This CDR3 comprises 13 residues. CDR1 and CDR2 from the germline V gene are SGHDN and FVKESK. The chain's CDR3 is CASSLGWTDTQYF. As DNA, the CDR3 is TGTGCCAGCAGCCTCGGTTGGACAGATACGCAGTATTTT.

V gene TRBV5-6 combines with J gene TRBJ1-2; a weak D match, TRBD1 (5 bases). Trimming removed 1 base at V and 5 bases at J, with 9 bases between. The germline CDR1 and CDR2 sequences are SGHDT and YYEEEE. The CDR3 spans 13 residues. CDR3 DNA sequence: TGTGCCAGCAGCTTGAGGGGCCAATATGGCTACACCTTC. It yields the protein CASSLRGQYGYTF.

This sequence joins TRBV11-2 and TRBJ2-2, with TRBD1 matching 7 bases. The CDR3 sequence is 16 residues long. V dropped 2 bases and J dropped 1; count of bases not matched to a gene: 4. Germline CDR1 SGHAT, CDR2 FQNNGV. CDR3 amino acids: CASSLSGTVNTGELFF. The DNA of the CDR3 is TGTGCCAGCAGCTTATCCGGGACAGTGAACACCGGGGAGCTGTTTTTT.